The 11 T cell receptor beta chains given below trace back to one sample, sequenced in a study of beta chain features in type 1 diabetes listed by TCRdb under 2018. The library was obtained by the immunoSEQ multiplex PCR assay. The entire amount of isolated RNA was reverse transcribed using the High Capacity cDNA Reverse Transcription Kit, so the sequenced TCRB transcripts were expressed ones. TCRdb's version of the immuneACCESS table is confined to in-frame rearrangements and falls short of the full clone set. An unresolved V gene accounts for under half of the shortfall where checked; the remainder is of unknown origin. The sample data list about 930,000 clones, and 15% to 20% of these were observed just once. The ten biggest clones cover about 0.025% of the sample. Sequenced input: naive CD4+ T cells from blood. The cell subset or site label corresponds to: true naive CD4+ T cells. The receptors come from a woman younger than 35 in good health.

V usage is TRBV5-6 and J usage is TRBJ1-3; no clear D. Trimming stripped 0 bases from V and 4 bases from J, with 8 bases between. Per the germline V gene, CDR1 is SGHDT and CDR2 is YYEEEE. The CDR3 runs 14 residues. In DNA form, the CDR3 reads TGTGCCAGCAGCTTGGGTCGCCCGGGAAACACCATATATTTT. It codes for CASSLGRPGNTIYF.

This clone has only a few counts. In the same sample, other DNA sequences code for this CDR3. The chain is built from TRBV7-2 and TRBJ2-1; D uncertain. The CDR3 sequence is 12 residues long. Germline-derived CDR1 and CDR2 are SGHTA and FQGNSA. V lost 1 base and J 8 bases, leaving 6 bases between the germline ends. CDR3: CASSLVGDEQFF. In nucleotides, the CDR3 is TGTGCCAGCAGCTTAGTGGGCGATGAGCAGTTCTTC. The variable domain in full, with the rest retrieved from reference TRBV7-2 and TRBJ2-1, is GAGVSQSPSNKVTEKGKDVELRCDPISGHTALYWYRQSLGQGLEFLIYFQGNSAPDKSGLPSDRFSAERTGGSVSTLTIQRTQQEDSAVYLCASSLVGDEQFFGPGTRLTVL.

The chain carries TRBV11-3 and TRBJ2-2; D unclear. The CDR3 totals 17 residues. V lost 5 bases, J lost 1 base, and 17 bases lay in between. In germline, CDR1 is SGHNT, CDR2 YENEEA. This chain's CDR3 is CASSPGGVSKNTGELFF. DNA of the CDR3: TGTGCCAGCAGCCCGGGTGGGGTTTCGAAGAACACCGGGGAGCTGTTTTTT.

This clone was recorded a few times. This sequence joins TRBV6-5 and TRBJ2-3; D uncertain. CDR3 length equals 13 residues. Trimming stripped 0 bases from V and 7 bases from J, with 8 bases between. In germline, CDR1 is MNHEY, CDR2 SVGAGI. This chain's CDR3 is CASSYSPDHTQYF. Here the CDR3 DNA reads TGTGCCAGCAGTTACTCGCCTGACCATACGCAGTATTTT.

The chain is built from TRBV12-5 and TRBJ2-5; TRBD2 matches 13 bases. The CDR3 has 17 residues. The ends lost 6 bases at V and 4 bases at J; junction bases unmatched: 11. Germline V gene data show CDR1 as LGHNT and CDR2 as FRNRAP. The CDR3 coding sequence is TGTGCTAGTGGACCCACACTAGCGGGAGGGCCTCGAGAGACCCAGTACTTC. Residues: CASGPTLAGGPRETQYF.

This chain joins TRBV4-3 and TRBJ2-2; D call uncertain. Trimming removed 3 bases at V and 6 bases at J, with 11 bases between. The CDR3 contains 14 residues. The germline CDR1 and CDR2 sequences are LGHNA and YSLEER. CDR3 coding DNA: TGCGCCAGCAGCCAGCTGAAATGGGCCGGGGAGCTGTTTTTT. Its protein is CASSQLKWAGELFF.

The J gene is TRBJ1-5, the V gene TRBV20-1; tentative D call: TRBD1 (5 bases). V was clipped by 4 bases and J by 6 bases, with 7 bases between them. This CDR3 has 11 amino acids. Per the germline V gene, CDR1 is DFQATT and CDR2 is SNEGSKA (reference sequence). Here the CDR3 DNA reads TGCAGTGCTACAAGGGGTCAGCCCCAGCATTTT. Residues: CSATRGQPQHF.

This clone turned up a few times. The chain links TRBV5-4 to TRBJ1-1; 8 bases align to TRBD1. With V trimmed by 2 bases and J by 5 bases, 5 bases remained unmatched. The CDR3 is 14 residues long. CDR1 is SGHNT and CDR2 is YYREEE in the germline V gene (reference sequence). As DNA, the CDR3 is TGTGCCAGCAGCTTAACAGGGGGACCGACTGAAGCTTTCTTT. Translating gives CASSLTGGPTEAFF.

This clone appeared a few times. This sequence joins TRBV7-9 and TRBJ2-5, with TRBD1 matching 9 bases. The CDR3 sequence is 15 residues long. Germline loops: CDR1 SEHNR, CDR2 FQNEAQ (reference sequence). The J segment lost 7 bases and the V segment lost 3 bases, leaving 9 bases of the junction unmatched. The CDR3 reads CASSFSGTGPVTQYF. DNA for the CDR3: TGTGCCAGCAGCTTCTCCGGGACAGGGCCGGTGACCCAGTACTTC.

The genes are TRBV19 and TRBJ1-5; the D is unclear. The CDR3 extends over 14 amino acids. Germline V gives CDR1 LNHDA, CDR2 SQIVND (reference sequence). V was cut by 3 bases and J by 5 bases, with 11 bases left in between. The CDR3 DNA sequence: TGTGCCAGTAGTATTTTAAGGGAGGATCAGCCCCAGCATTTT. As protein: CASSILREDQPQHF.

This clone was counted a few times. V and J are TRBV7-9 and TRBJ2-1; 11 nucleotides line up with TRBD2. Germline V lookup: CDR1 SEHNR, CDR2 FQNEAQ (reference sequence). This CDR3 comprises 18 residues. The V and J ends lost 1 base and 4 bases, in that order; junction bases with no gene match: 9. As DNA, the CDR3 is TGTGCCAGCAGCTTAGTAGTTCGGACTAGCGGGTCATACAATGAGCAGTTCTTC. Amino acids: CASSLVVRTSGSYNEQFF. Full variable domain (outside the CDR3, taken from reference TRBV7-9 and TRBJ2-1): DTGVSQNPRHKITKRGQNVTFRCDPISEHNRLYWYRQTLGQGPEFLTYFQNEAQLEKSRLLSDRFSAERPKGSFSTLEIQRTEQGDSAMYLCASSLVVRTSGSYNEQFFGPGTRLTVL.